Given below is one T cell receptor beta chain in context. The sample originates from a study of T cells in Graves' hyperthyroidism and ophthalmopathy. This CDR3 is 18 amino acids long. Germline values: CDR1 SGHTA, CDR2 FQGNSA. The V end lost 5 bases, the J end lost 2 bases, and 24 bases lay between the germline ends. Across 18 months, stable Graves' hyperthyroidism was marked by no progression to ophthalmopathy. Diagnosis of hyperthyroidism was new in patients aged 18 to 65, and its duration was under 2 months. The source material, RNA transcripts, was used to amplify TCR beta CDR3 regions. The HTBI primer set drove a first-round RT-PCR of the TCR CDR3. MiXCR was run by TCRdb on the multiplex PCR reads, yielding one entry per CDR3 protein. The table records around 720,000 distinct CDR3 sequences, roughly a third of them present only once.

The sequenced material came from blood. The V and J genes are TRBV7-2 and TRBJ1-2; a weak D match, TRBD1 (5 bases). The receptor was isolated from a woman in her 40s with Graves' hyperthyroidism. The CDR3 is CASSQAGFLGRGNYGYTF. The CDR3 DNA is TGTGCCAGCAGCCAGGCGGGGTTTTTGGGGAGGGGAAACTATGGCTACACCTTC.